This entry lists 8 T cell receptor beta chains sequenced from one sample in a study of blood T cell repertoires in COVID-19. Sequencing was performed with immunoSEQ multiplex PCR; in TCRdb, only in-frame clones are kept and a portion is missing. This sample yields around 180,000 clones, of which 75% to 85% are seen a single time; around 16% belongs to the top ten. Sequencing was carried out using PBMCs or T cells enriched from blood (not recorded which). These receptors all stem from a woman in her fifties or sixties with acute COVID-19.

CDR3 DNA sequence: TGCGCCAGCAGCGTCCAGGGAGGCGGCTGGAATACGCAGTATTTT. This encodes CASSVQGGGWNTQYF. The V call is TRBV5-1, the J call TRBJ2-3; a weak D match, TRBD2 (6 bases). Between the trimmed V and J ends, which lost 4 bases and 7 bases, there was a span of 19 bases. The CDR3 extends over 15 amino acids. Germline-derived CDR1 and CDR2 are SGHRS and YFSETQ.

J is TRBJ2-5 and V is TRBV6-6, with 8 bases fitting TRBD1. This CDR3 has 15 amino acids. The germline V gene has CDR1 MNHNY and CDR2 SVGAGI (reference sequence). The J segment lost 5 bases and the V segment lost 6 bases, leaving 11 bases of the junction unmatched. CDR3 in DNA: TGTGCCAGCAGCCGATCTGACAGGGGTACGGAGACCCAGTACTTC. It encodes CASSRSDRGTETQYF.

The chain has TRBV5-1 and TRBJ1-2; D unresolved. This CDR3 comprises 16 residues. V was shortened by 0 bases and J by 0 bases, with 12 bases between the two germline ends. Germline CDR1 is SGHRS and CDR2 is YFSETQ. The CDR3 sequence is CASSLEAGLANYGYTF. CDR3 coding DNA: TGCGCCAGCAGCTTGGAGGCAGGACTAGCTAACTATGGCTACACCTTC.

This clone came up once. The chain employs TRBV2 and TRBJ2-4; 11 bases line up with TRBD2. The V and J ends lost 4 bases and 1 base, in that order; junction bases with no gene match: 3. The CDR3 runs to 16 residues. Germline V CDR1 and CDR2: SNHLY, FYNNEI. The CDR3 coding sequence is TGTGCCAGCAGTGTACTAGCGGGGGTTGCCAAAAACATTCAGTACTTC. It yields the protein CASSVLAGVAKNIQYF.

This sequence joins TRBV6-2 or TRBV6-3 and TRBJ2-7, with 9 positions matching TRBD1. The CDR3 is 17 amino acids. Trimming cost V 5 bases and J 4 bases; bases outside gene matches: 15. CDR1 and CDR2 (germline): MNHEY, SVGEGT. The CDR3, as DNA: TGTGCCAGCAGTACATACGTCCGGGACAGGGAGGAATACGAGCAGTACGTC. Translated: CASSTYVRDREEYEQYV.

The J gene is TRBJ2-1, the V gene TRBV7-9, with TRBD2 identical over 9 bases. The germline CDR1 and CDR2 sequences are SEHNR and FQNEAQ (reference sequence). The junction had 3 bases not matched to a gene; V was cut back by 5 bases and J by 1 base. CDR3 length: 15 residues. CDR3 sequence (DNA): TGTGCCAGCAGCGGGGGACTAGCATCCTACAATGAGCAGTTCTTC. It is translated as CASSGGLASYNEQFF.

The rearrangement joins TRBV27 to TRBJ2-1; 8 nucleotides line up with TRBD2. The germline V gene encodes CDR1 MNHEY and CDR2 SMNVEV (reference sequence). The CDR3 length is 13 residues. Losses at the gene ends were 6 bases for V and 15 bases for J; bases not matched to a gene: 13. CDR3 DNA: TGTGCCAGCAGGGAGACTACCGGGACTAGGCCGTTCTTC. Translating it yields CASRETTGTRPFF.

The chain combines TRBV5-1 with TRBJ2-3; the D gene is possibly TRBD1 (6 bases). The germline gives CDR1 SGHRS, CDR2 YFSETQ. The CDR3 sequence is 17 residues long. V was shortened by 1 base and J by 0 bases, with 15 bases between the two germline ends. The CDR3 nucleotides read TGCGCCAGCAGCTTGTCCCAGGGGATAACTAGCACAGATACGCAGTATTTT. Translating it yields CASSLSQGITSTDTQYF.